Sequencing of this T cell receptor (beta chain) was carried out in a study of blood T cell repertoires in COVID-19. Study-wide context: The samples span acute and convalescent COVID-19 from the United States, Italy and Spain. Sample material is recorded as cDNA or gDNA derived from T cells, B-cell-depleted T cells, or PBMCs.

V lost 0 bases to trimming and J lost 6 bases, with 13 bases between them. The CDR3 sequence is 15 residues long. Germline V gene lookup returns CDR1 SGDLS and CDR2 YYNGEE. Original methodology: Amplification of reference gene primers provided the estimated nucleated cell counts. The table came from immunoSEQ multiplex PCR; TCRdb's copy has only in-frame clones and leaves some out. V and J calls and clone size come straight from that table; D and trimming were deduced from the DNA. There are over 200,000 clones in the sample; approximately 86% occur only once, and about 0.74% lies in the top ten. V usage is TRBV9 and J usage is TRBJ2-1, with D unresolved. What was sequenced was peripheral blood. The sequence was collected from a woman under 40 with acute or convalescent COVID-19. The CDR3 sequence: CASSVGAGSSNEQFF. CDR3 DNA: TGTGCCAGCAGCGTAGGGGCTGGTAGTAGCAATGAGCAGTTCTTC.